A selection of T cell receptor beta chains follows, all from one sample in a study of identical twins. Using its own MiXCR run on the 5' RACE reads, TCRdb lists one record per CDR3 protein. The sample has some 440,000 distinct CDR3 sequences, approximately 24% seen once. In addition, the sample was reused for a study of T cells expressing NK-cell markers.

Sequenced: CD4+ T cells sorted from blood. The source is a woman between 18 and 29 years old in good health. The CDR3 runs from the conserved cysteine through the conserved F or W. The D gene is left open where the match is weak. Only part of the rows carry a size: once, few, many, or a class if the clone is expanded.

j_call: TRBJ2-3
d_call: NA
v_call: TRBV7-2
clone_size: NA
cdr3_aa: CASSLYFGSVSTDTQYF
cdr3_nt: TGTGCCAGCAGCTTATATTTTGGGTCAGTTAGCACAGATACGCAGTATTTT

j_call: TRBJ1-1
d_call: NA
v_call: TRBV20-1
clone_size: few
cdr3_aa: CSARVPDSWKAFF
cdr3_nt: TGCAGTGCTAGAGTACCAGATTCTTGGAAAGCTTTCTTT

j_call: TRBJ2-3
d_call: TRBD2
v_call: TRBV24-1
clone_size: few
cdr3_aa: CATPLGGGSSDTQYF
cdr3_nt: TGTGCCACCCCTCTCGGAGGCGGGAGTTCAGATACGCAGTATTTT

j_call: TRBJ2-7
d_call: TRBD2
v_call: TRBV20-1
clone_size: NA
cdr3_aa: CSATSGVPYEQYF
cdr3_nt: TGCAGTGCTACTAGCGGGGTGCCCTACGAGCAGTACTTC

j_call: TRBJ2-1
d_call: NA
v_call: TRBV7-9
clone_size: few
cdr3_aa: CASSARTALLFNEQFF
cdr3_nt: TGTGCCAGCAGCGCCCGGACAGCCCTTCTGTTCAATGAGCAGTTCTTC

j_call: TRBJ2-1
d_call: TRBD2
v_call: TRBV20-1
clone_size: NA
cdr3_aa: CSAQGGTRGFF
cdr3_nt: TGCAGTGCTCAAGGCGGGACTAGGGGGTTCTTC

j_call: TRBJ2-2
d_call: TRBD2
v_call: TRBV5-1
clone_size: few
cdr3_aa: CASSFLAGDSGELFF
cdr3_nt: TGCGCCAGCAGCTTCCTAGCGGGAGATTCCGGGGAGCTGTTTTTT

j_call: TRBJ1-2
d_call: NA
v_call: TRBV20-1
clone_size: NA
cdr3_aa: CSAGQARQGYTF
cdr3_nt: TGCAGTGCTGGTCAGGCTCGTCAGGGCTACACCTTC

j_call: TRBJ2-1
d_call: NA
v_call: TRBV7-9
clone_size: many
cdr3_aa: CASSFGEQFF
cdr3_nt: TGTGCCAGCAGCTTTGGTGAGCAGTTCTTC

j_call: TRBJ2-2
d_call: NA
v_call: TRBV7-2
clone_size: few
cdr3_aa: CASSSGIKRPTGELFF
cdr3_nt: TGTGCCAGCAGCTCCGGGATAAAACGCCCCACCGGGGAGCTGTTTTTT

j_call: TRBJ2-5
d_call: NA
v_call: TRBV5-1
clone_size: once
cdr3_aa: CASSLVGSGPPSQETQYF
cdr3_nt: TGCGCCAGCAGCTTGGTGGGTTCAGGGCCCCCATCGCAAGAGACCCAGTACTTC